These 4 T cell receptor beta chains were sequenced from one sample in a study of identical twins. Each CDR3 protein gets one entry after TCRdb re-called the 5' RACE reads with MiXCR. The table includes around 680,000 distinct CDR3 sequences, 8% to 9% detected once. This sample was shared with a second study, whose subject was yellow fever vaccine responses in identical twins.

The sequenced sample consisted of PBMCs. These receptors were collected from a young woman in good health.

Only a few counts were recorded for this clonotype. The V and J genes are TRBV15 and TRBJ2-7, with no clear D. CDR1 is LNHNV and CDR2 is YYDKDF in the germline V gene (reference sequence). Trimming took 4 bases from V and 1 from J, leaving 17 bases between them. CDR3 length equals 16 residues. The CDR3 loop is CATSTEPLIPSYEQYF. CDR3 bases: TGTGCCACCAGCACCGAACCCCTTATACCATCCTACGAGCAGTACTTC.

This clonotype appeared a few times. This chain joins TRBV28 and TRBJ1-1; D possibly corresponds to TRBD1 (5 bases). Looked up from germline, CDR1 is MDHEN and CDR2 is SYDVKM. The CDR3 has 15 amino acids. Between the trimmed V and J ends, which lost 6 bases and 2 bases, there was a span of 16 bases. The CDR3 loop reads CASSPGYRTNTEAFF. The CDR3, as DNA: TGTGCCAGCAGCCCGGGGTACCGGACAAACACTGAAGCTTTCTTT.

The chain links TRBV28 to TRBJ1-6, with 10 nucleotides matching TRBD1. Trimming removed 6 bases from V and 8 bases from J; junction bases left unmatched: 13. CDR3 length equals 17 residues. Germline V CDR1 and CDR2: MDHEN, SYDVKM. CDR3 DNA: TGTGCCAGCAGCACCAGGGGACAGGGGACTAATCATTCACCCCTCCACTTT. Protein sequence: CASSTRGQGTNHSPLHF.

This clonotype was recorded many times. V gene TRBV6-1 combines with J gene TRBJ1-4; 10 bases fit TRBD1. The CDR3 runs to 14 residues. Germline trimming cut 5 bases from V and 6 bases from J; bases unmatched to any gene: 3. Germline loops: CDR1 MNHNS, CDR2 SASEGT. As DNA, the CDR3 is TGTGCCAGCAGTCCCGGGACAGGGGATGAAAAACTGTTTTTT. The encoded protein is CASSPGTGDEKLFF.